This T cell receptor (beta chain) was recorded in a study of chemoradiotherapy in HPV16-positive cancers. As to this clone: The antigen remains undetermined.

Over chemoradiotherapy, repertoires were sampled more than once. Sequenced by immunoSEQ multiplex PCR; TCRdb stores in-frame clones only, minus some. Of 9,500 to 15,000 clones in the sample, roughly four fifths were seen once. This CDR3 contains 12 residues. CDR1 and CDR2 from the germline V gene are MDHEN and SYDVKM. Trimming took 4 bases from V and 4 from J, leaving 7 bases between them. The study's findings and limits: Candidate HPV-specific clones and E7-related TCR motifs grew in tumor during treatment.

This chain uses TRBV28 with TRBJ1-2; D is ambiguous. The origin of this receptor is a human donor with HPV-associated anogenital cancer. Sampling was performed from a patient who underwent chemoradiotherapy. CDR3 sequence (DNA): TGTGCCAGCAGTTATCGTGGCTATGGCTACACCTTC. Amino acids: CASSYRGYGYTF.